The rows below give T cell receptor beta chains drawn from one sample of a study of blood T cells in healthy people across ages. TCRdb processed the 5' RACE reads anew with MiXCR; each CDR3 protein has one entry. The data contain about 1.5 million distinct CDR3 sequences, 35% to 45% of them singletons. The sequenced material came from blood. All receptors derive from a young woman in good health. The CDR3 runs from the conserved cysteine through the conserved F or W. The D gene is left open where the match is weak. Size values are once, few and many counts, or a class for expanded clones, and some rows have none.

D gene: NA; clone size: NA; J gene: TRBJ2-1; V gene: TRBV20-1; CDR3 protein: CSAKVAHYHNEQFF; CDR3 DNA: TGCAGTGCTAAGGTGGCCCACTATCACAATGAGCAGTTCTTC
D gene: NA; clone size: NA; J gene: TRBJ2-7; V gene: TRBV9; CDR3 protein: CASSPTGDYSYEQYF; CDR3 DNA: TGTGCCAGCAGCCCGACAGGGGACTACTCCTACGAGCAGTACTTC
D gene: TRBD2; clone size: NA; J gene: TRBJ2-1; V gene: TRBV5-4; CDR3 protein: CASSFPRGNSYNEQFF; CDR3 DNA: TGTGCCAGCAGCTTTCCGCGGGGGAACTCCTACAATGAGCAGTTCTTC
D gene: TRBD2; clone size: NA; J gene: TRBJ2-7; V gene: TRBV10-3; CDR3 protein: CAIRGTSGRSNHEQYF; CDR3 DNA: TGTGCCATCAGGGGGACTAGCGGGAGGAGTAACCACGAGCAGTACTTC
D gene: NA; clone size: many; J gene: TRBJ2-5; V gene: TRBV10-3; CDR3 protein: CAISQQGETQYF; CDR3 DNA: TGTGCCATCAGTCAACAGGGAGAGACCCAGTACTTC
D gene: NA; clone size: NA; J gene: TRBJ2-7; V gene: TRBV9; CDR3 protein: CASSVAPGLDYEQYF; CDR3 DNA: TGTGCCAGCAGCGTAGCCCCGGGACTTGACTACGAGCAGTACTTC
D gene: TRBD2; clone size: many; J gene: TRBJ2-1; V gene: TRBV12-3/TRBV12-4; CDR3 protein: CASSTTSGSYNEQFF; CDR3 DNA: TGTGCCAGCAGCACGACTAGCGGCTCCTACAATGAGCAGTTCTTC
D gene: NA; clone size: once; J gene: TRBJ2-6; V gene: TRBV7-2; CDR3 protein: CASTRKISGANVLTF; CDR3 DNA: TGTGCCAGCACCAGGAAAATCTCTGGGGCCAACGTCCTGACTTTC
D gene: TRBD1; clone size: NA; J gene: TRBJ2-3; V gene: TRBV3-1; CDR3 protein: CASSRAGTAVGTQYF; CDR3 DNA: TGTGCCAGCAGCCGGGCCGGGACAGCCGTAGGGACGCAGTATTTT
D gene: TRBD2; clone size: NA; J gene: TRBJ2-7; V gene: TRBV3-1; CDR3 protein: CASRLSGGRYNEQYF; CDR3 DNA: TGTGCCAGCAGACTTAGCGGGGGCCGATACAATGAGCAGTACTTC
D gene: NA; clone size: NA; J gene: TRBJ1-2; V gene: TRBV9; CDR3 protein: CASKGNEGYTF; CDR3 DNA: TGTGCCAGCAAGGGGAATGAGGGCTACACCTTC
D gene: NA; clone size: few; J gene: TRBJ1-2; V gene: TRBV3-1; CDR3 protein: CASSRREGSYGYTF; CDR3 DNA: TGTGCCAGCAGCCGGAGGGAAGGGAGCTATGGCTACACCTTC
D gene: NA; clone size: few; J gene: TRBJ2-3; V gene: TRBV20-1; CDR3 protein: CSARGGSSTDTQYF; CDR3 DNA: TGCAGTGCTAGAGGGGGTTCTAGCACAGATACGCAGTATTTT
D gene: NA; clone size: few; J gene: TRBJ2-5; V gene: TRBV20-1; CDR3 protein: CSARPHRVYETQYF; CDR3 DNA: TGCAGTGCTAGACCCCACCGGGTTTACGAGACCCAGTACTTC
D gene: TRBD1; clone size: NA; J gene: TRBJ1-5; V gene: TRBV6-2/TRBV6-3; CDR3 protein: CASNSDRGLGSNQPQHF; CDR3 DNA: TGTGCCAGCAACTCCGACAGGGGGCTCGGGAGCAATCAGCCCCAGCATTTT
D gene: NA; clone size: NA; J gene: TRBJ1-2; V gene: TRBV3-1; CDR3 protein: CASSQRTLNYGYTF; CDR3 DNA: TGTGCCAGCAGCCAGCGGACGCTTAACTATGGCTACACCTTC
D gene: TRBD1; clone size: NA; J gene: TRBJ1-2; V gene: TRBV12-3/TRBV12-4; CDR3 protein: CASSPGQGLWGYTF; CDR3 DNA: TGTGCCAGCAGTCCCGGACAGGGTCTATGGGGCTACACCTTC
D gene: TRBD2; clone size: NA; J gene: TRBJ2-1; V gene: TRBV20-1; CDR3 protein: CSASASAGENYNEQFF; CDR3 DNA: TGCAGTGCTAGCGCCTCCGCGGGGGAAAACTACAATGAGCAGTTCTTC
D gene: NA; clone size: NA; J gene: TRBJ1-1; V gene: TRBV4-1; CDR3 protein: CASSQDSGFAEAFF; CDR3 DNA: TGCGCCAGCAGCCAAGACTCCGGGTTTGCTGAAGCTTTCTTT
D gene: NA; clone size: NA; J gene: TRBJ2-1; V gene: TRBV6-2/TRBV6-3; CDR3 protein: CASSSPGFSYNEQFF; CDR3 DNA: TGTGCCAGCAGTTCACCGGGATTTTCTTACAATGAGCAGTTCTTC
D gene: TRBD1; clone size: many; J gene: TRBJ2-7; V gene: TRBV2; CDR3 protein: CASSAVTGTYEQYF; CDR3 DNA: TGTGCCAGCAGTGCCGTGACAGGGACATACGAGCAGTACTTC
D gene: TRBD2; clone size: few; J gene: TRBJ2-1; V gene: TRBV20-1; CDR3 protein: CSARSPAGSSYNEQFF; CDR3 DNA: TGCAGTGCTAGATCCCCAGCGGGAAGCTCCTACAATGAGCAGTTCTTC
D gene: NA; clone size: NA; J gene: TRBJ2-7; V gene: TRBV10-1; CDR3 protein: CASGQSSSYEQYF; CDR3 DNA: TGCGCCAGCGGACAATCGAGCTCCTACGAGCAGTACTTC
D gene: NA; clone size: NA; J gene: TRBJ1-6; V gene: TRBV25-1; CDR3 protein: CASSEFTGLENSPLHF; CDR3 DNA: TGTGCCAGCAGTGAATTCACGGGTCTTGAGAATTCACCCCTCCACTTT
D gene: NA; clone size: NA; J gene: TRBJ2-3; V gene: TRBV29-1; CDR3 protein: CSVVLGSTDTQYF; CDR3 DNA: TGCAGCGTTGTTCTGGGTAGCACAGATACGCAGTATTTT
D gene: TRBD1; clone size: NA; J gene: TRBJ1-1; V gene: TRBV29-1; CDR3 protein: CSAKRTGLNTEAFF; CDR3 DNA: TGCAGCGCAAAAAGGACAGGGTTGAACACTGAAGCTTTCTTT
D gene: NA; clone size: few; J gene: TRBJ2-7; V gene: TRBV27; CDR3 protein: CASSWGLLSTEQYF; CDR3 DNA: TGTGCCAGCAGTTGGGGGCTCCTCTCAACCGAGCAGTACTTC
D gene: TRBD2; clone size: few; J gene: TRBJ2-1; V gene: TRBV30; CDR3 protein: CAWGGGAVPYNEQFF; CDR3 DNA: TGTGCCTGGGGCGGGGGGGCCGTTCCCTACAATGAGCAGTTCTTC
D gene: NA; clone size: few; J gene: TRBJ2-1; V gene: TRBV20-1; CDR3 protein: CSVSVGALNEQFF; CDR3 DNA: TGCAGTGTCTCGGTAGGGGCTCTCAATGAGCAGTTCTTC
D gene: TRBD2; clone size: NA; J gene: TRBJ2-2; V gene: TRBV30; CDR3 protein: CAWSGRAFGELFF; CDR3 DNA: TGTGCCTGGAGCGGGAGGGCCTTCGGGGAGCTGTTTTTT
D gene: TRBD1; clone size: once; J gene: TRBJ1-1; V gene: TRBV7-9; CDR3 protein: CASTATGVTEAFF; CDR3 DNA: TGTGCCAGCACCGCGACAGGGGTTACTGAAGCTTTCTTT
D gene: NA; clone size: NA; J gene: TRBJ1-2; V gene: TRBV4-1; CDR3 protein: CASSQERTTSYGYTF; CDR3 DNA: TGCGCCAGCAGCCAAGAACGTACAACCAGCTATGGCTACACCTTC
D gene: TRBD2; clone size: NA; J gene: TRBJ2-1; V gene: TRBV7-3; CDR3 protein: CASSIAGGGLNEQFF; CDR3 DNA: TGTGCCAGCAGCATAGCGGGAGGGGGGCTCAATGAGCAGTTCTTC
D gene: NA; clone size: few; J gene: TRBJ2-7; V gene: TRBV20-1; CDR3 protein: CSARAGTTIPYEQYF; CDR3 DNA: TGCAGTGCTAGAGCCGGGACAACCATACCCTACGAGCAGTACTTC
D gene: NA; clone size: few; J gene: TRBJ2-1; V gene: TRBV4-1; CDR3 protein: CASKGQAYNEQFF; CDR3 DNA: TGCGCCAGCAAGGGGCAGGCGTATAATGAGCAGTTCTTC
D gene: NA; clone size: few; J gene: TRBJ2-1; V gene: TRBV11-2; CDR3 protein: CASSLGVGAPHLYNEQFF; CDR3 DNA: TGTGCCAGCAGCTTAGGGGTTGGGGCTCCTCACCTCTACAATGAGCAGTTCTTC
D gene: TRBD2; clone size: NA; J gene: TRBJ2-5; V gene: TRBV27; CDR3 protein: CASSLGRNGGLGETQYF; CDR3 DNA: TGTGCCAGCAGCTTAGGACGGAACGGGGGGTTAGGAGAGACCCAGTACTTC
D gene: NA; clone size: few; J gene: TRBJ1-2; V gene: TRBV29-1; CDR3 protein: CSVLGTNFNYGYTF; CDR3 DNA: TGCAGCGTTCTAGGGACAAACTTTAACTATGGCTACACCTTC
D gene: NA; clone size: few; J gene: TRBJ2-3; V gene: TRBV20-1; CDR3 protein: CSARGLLVTDTQYF; CDR3 DNA: TGCAGTGCTAGAGGCCTTCTGGTGACAGATACGCAGTATTTT
D gene: NA; clone size: NA; J gene: TRBJ2-6; V gene: TRBV20-1; CDR3 protein: CSAEIGTYSGANVLTF; CDR3 DNA: TGCAGTGCTGAAATAGGGACCTACTCTGGGGCCAACGTCCTGACTTTC
D gene: TRBD1; clone size: NA; J gene: TRBJ2-7; V gene: TRBV6-5; CDR3 protein: CASTDRWDRNYEQYF; CDR3 DNA: TGTGCCAGCACCGACCGGTGGGACAGGAACTACGAGCAGTACTTC
D gene: TRBD2; clone size: few; J gene: TRBJ2-7; V gene: TRBV20-1; CDR3 protein: CSAPLAGGNEQYF; CDR3 DNA: TGCAGTGCACCTTTAGCGGGAGGTAACGAGCAGTACTTC
D gene: NA; clone size: NA; J gene: TRBJ1-5; V gene: TRBV13; CDR3 protein: CASSLKAGTQHF; CDR3 DNA: TGTGCCAGCAGCTTAAAAGCCGGGACCCAGCATTTT
D gene: TRBD1; clone size: NA; J gene: TRBJ1-4; V gene: TRBV7-2; CDR3 protein: CASSLVGDRAEKLFF; CDR3 DNA: TGTGCCAGCAGCTTAGTTGGGGACAGGGCTGAAAAACTGTTTTTT
D gene: NA; clone size: NA; J gene: TRBJ2-1; V gene: TRBV20-1; CDR3 protein: CSASAGASYEQFF; CDR3 DNA: TGCAGTGCTAGTGCAGGGGCCTCCTACGAGCAGTTCTTC
D gene: TRBD2; clone size: NA; J gene: TRBJ2-1; V gene: TRBV11-2; CDR3 protein: CASGRAGVSYNEQFF; CDR3 DNA: TGTGCCAGCGGGCGAGCGGGAGTGTCTTACAATGAGCAGTTCTTC
D gene: TRBD1; clone size: NA; J gene: TRBJ2-5; V gene: TRBV2; CDR3 protein: CAGNGDRGGETQYF; CDR3 DNA: TGTGCCGGCAATGGGGACAGGGGGGGGGAGACCCAGTACTTC
D gene: NA; clone size: NA; J gene: TRBJ1-3; V gene: TRBV4-3; CDR3 protein: CASSQDWTTPGNTVYF; CDR3 DNA: TGCGCCAGCAGCCAAGATTGGACGACTCCAGGAAACACCGTATATTTT
D gene: NA; clone size: NA; J gene: TRBJ1-1; V gene: TRBV4-3; CDR3 protein: CASSRYAGSTEAFF; CDR3 DNA: TGCGCCAGCAGCCGGTACGCTGGGTCCACTGAAGCTTTCTTT
D gene: NA; clone size: NA; J gene: TRBJ1-6; V gene: TRBV3-1; CDR3 protein: CASSPNVGSPLHF; CDR3 DNA: TGTGCCAGCAGTCCCAACGTAGGTTCACCCCTCCACTTT
D gene: NA; clone size: many; J gene: TRBJ2-7; V gene: TRBV12-3/TRBV12-4; CDR3 protein: CASSFSYEQYF; CDR3 DNA: TGTGCCAGCAGCTTCTCCTACGAGCAGTACTTC
D gene: TRBD2; clone size: NA; J gene: TRBJ2-7; V gene: TRBV12-3/TRBV12-4; CDR3 protein: CASSSSGDASYNEQYF; CDR3 DNA: TGTGCCAGCAGCTCCAGCGGGGACGCCTCCTACAATGAGCAGTACTTC
D gene: TRBD2; clone size: few; J gene: TRBJ2-2; V gene: TRBV10-3; CDR3 protein: CAISPAASGSTGELFF; CDR3 DNA: TGTGCCATCAGTCCGGCGGCTAGCGGGAGCACCGGGGAGCTGTTTTTT